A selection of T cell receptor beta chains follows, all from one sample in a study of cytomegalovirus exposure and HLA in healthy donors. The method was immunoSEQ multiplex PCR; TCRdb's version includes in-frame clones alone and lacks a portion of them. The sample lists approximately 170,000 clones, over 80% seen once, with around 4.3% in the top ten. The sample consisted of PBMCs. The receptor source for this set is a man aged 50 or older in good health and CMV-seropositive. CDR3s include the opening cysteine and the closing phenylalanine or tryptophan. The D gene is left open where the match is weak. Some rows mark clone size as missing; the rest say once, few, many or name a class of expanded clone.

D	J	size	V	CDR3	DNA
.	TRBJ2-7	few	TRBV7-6	CASSLGDFSYEQYF	TGTGCCAGCAGCTTGGGGGACTTCTCCTACGAGCAGTACTTC
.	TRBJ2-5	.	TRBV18	CASSPPVAETQYF	TGTGCCAGCTCACCACCGGTGGCAGAGACCCAGTACTTC
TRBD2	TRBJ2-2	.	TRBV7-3	CASSLPGTSGTANTGELFF	TGTGCCAGCAGCTTGCCCGGGACTAGCGGCACGGCGAACACCGGGGAGCTGTTTTTT
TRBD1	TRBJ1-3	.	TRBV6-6	CASSTTGSPSGNTIYF	TGTGCCAGCAGTACGACAGGGTCCCCCTCTGGAAACACCATATATTTT
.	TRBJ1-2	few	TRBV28	CASSLYGGNYGYTF	TGTGCCAGCAGTTTATATGGAGGGAACTATGGCTACACCTTC
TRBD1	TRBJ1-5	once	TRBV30	CAWSLGDREKQPQHF	TGTGCCTGGAGCCTTGGGGACAGGGAGAAGCAGCCCCAGCATTTT
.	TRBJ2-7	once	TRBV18	CASSPPSRGYYEQYF	TGTGCCAGCTCACCTCCTTCCAGGGGATACTACGAGCAGTACTTC
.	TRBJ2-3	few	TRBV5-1	CASSLTYQDTQYF	TGCGCCAGCAGCTTAACATACCAAGATACGCAGTATTTT
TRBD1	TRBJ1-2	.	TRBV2	CASSRDRGQDYGYTF	TGTGCCAGCAGTCGCGACAGGGGGCAGGACTATGGCTACACCTTC
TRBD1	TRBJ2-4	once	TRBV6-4	CASSAGTGRSPQYF	TGTGCCAGCAGCGCCGGGACAGGGCGGTCTCCTCAGTACTTC
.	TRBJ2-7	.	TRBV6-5	CAIDGGFHEQYF	TGTGCCATCGACGGGGGATTCCACGAGCAGTACTTC